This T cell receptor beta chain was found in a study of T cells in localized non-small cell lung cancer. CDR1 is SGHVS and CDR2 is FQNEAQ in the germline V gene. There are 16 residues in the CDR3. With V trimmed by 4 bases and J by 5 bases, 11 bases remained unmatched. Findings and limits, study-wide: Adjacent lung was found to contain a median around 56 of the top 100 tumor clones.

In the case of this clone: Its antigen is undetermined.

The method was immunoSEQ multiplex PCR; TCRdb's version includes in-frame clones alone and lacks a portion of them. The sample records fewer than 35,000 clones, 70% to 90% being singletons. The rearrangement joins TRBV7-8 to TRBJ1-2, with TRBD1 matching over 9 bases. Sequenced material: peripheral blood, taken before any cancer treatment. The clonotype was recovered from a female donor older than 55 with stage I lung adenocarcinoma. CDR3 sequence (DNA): TGTGCCAGCAGCTATACACAGGGGGCCGATGGGTATGGCTACACCTTC. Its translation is CASSYTQGADGYGYTF. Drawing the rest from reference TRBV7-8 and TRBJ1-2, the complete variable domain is GAGVSQSPRYKVAKRGQDVALRCDPISGHVSLFWYQQALGQGPEFLTYFQNEAQLDKSGLPSDRFFAERPEGSVSTLKIQRTQQEDSAVYLCASSYTQGADGYGYTFGSGTRLTVV.